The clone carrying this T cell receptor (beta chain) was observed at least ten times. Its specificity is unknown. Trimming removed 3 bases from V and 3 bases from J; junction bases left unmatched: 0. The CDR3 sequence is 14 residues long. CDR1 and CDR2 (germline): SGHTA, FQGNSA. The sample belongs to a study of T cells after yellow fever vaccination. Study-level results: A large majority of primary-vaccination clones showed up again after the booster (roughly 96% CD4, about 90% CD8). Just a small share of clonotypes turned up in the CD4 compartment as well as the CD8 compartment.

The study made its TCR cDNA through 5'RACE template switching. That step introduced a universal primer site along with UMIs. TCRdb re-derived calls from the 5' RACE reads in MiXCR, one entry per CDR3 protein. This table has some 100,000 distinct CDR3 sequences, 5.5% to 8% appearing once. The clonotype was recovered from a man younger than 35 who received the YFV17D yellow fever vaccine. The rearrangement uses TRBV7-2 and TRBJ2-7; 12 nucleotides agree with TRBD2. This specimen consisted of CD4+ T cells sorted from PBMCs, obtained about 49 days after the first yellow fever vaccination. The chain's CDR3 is CASSLGLAGYEQYV. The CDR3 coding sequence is TGTGCCAGCAGCTTGGGACTAGCGGGCTACGAGCAGTACGTC.